The rows below give T cell receptor beta chains drawn from one sample of a study of T cells after yellow fever vaccination. MiXCR, applied by TCRdb to the 5' RACE reads, yields one record per CDR3 protein. This sample has 200,000 to 300,000 distinct CDR3 sequences, with 10% to 15% found just once. Sequencing used CD4+ T cells sorted from PBMCs, obtained 45 days after the yellow fever booster vaccination. These TCRs come from a man between 25 and 39 years old who received the YFV17D yellow fever vaccine. CDR3s include the opening cysteine and the closing phenylalanine or tryptophan. The D gene is left open where the match is weak. Clone size, where shown, is once, few, many, or a class for clones that have expanded.

abundance	d_gene	v_gene	len	j_gene	CDR3aa	CDR3nt
-	-	TRBV6-1	17	TRBJ2-1	CASIGAPGQGTYNEQFF	TGTGCCAGCATTGGTGCTCCGGGACAAGGAACCTACAATGAGCAGTTCTTC
-	-	TRBV10-2	11	TRBJ2-7	CASSESGEQYF	TGCGCCAGCAGTGAGTCGGGCGAGCAGTACTTC
few	-	TRBV5-6	15	TRBJ2-1	CASSPPLGRDDEQFF	TGTGCCAGCAGCCCCCCCCTGGGACGGGACGATGAGCAGTTCTTC
few	TRBD2	TRBV20-1	12	TRBJ2-1	CSAAGGSNEQFF	TGCAGTGCGGCGGGAGGGAGCAATGAGCAGTTCTTC
few	TRBD2	TRBV7-9	15	TRBJ2-1	CASSLGTSVYNEQFF	TGTGCCAGCAGCTTAGGGACTAGCGTGTACAATGAGCAGTTCTTC
-	-	TRBV5-1	14	TRBJ2-7	CASSLASRAYEQYF	TGCGCCAGCAGCTTGGCGAGCAGGGCCTACGAGCAGTACTTC
-	TRBD1	TRBV20-1	16	TRBJ2-2	CSAAVGTGGLSGELFF	TGCAGTGCTGCCGTCGGGACAGGGGGCCTGAGCGGGGAGCTGTTTTTT
many	-	TRBV5-1	14	TRBJ2-2	CASATDTNTGELFF	TGCGCCAGTGCGACAGACACGAACACCGGGGAGCTGTTTTTT
few	TRBD1	TRBV12-3/TRBV12-4	12	TRBJ2-7	CAGGQGGGEQYF	TGTGCCGGGGGACAGGGAGGCGGCGAGCAGTACTTC
-	TRBD2	TRBV12-3/TRBV12-4	16	TRBJ2-5	CASSTLAGGGQETQYF	TGTGCCAGCAGCACGCTAGCGGGAGGAGGCCAAGAGACCCAGTACTTC
few	TRBD1	TRBV14	13	TRBJ2-7	CASKRQGLHEQYF	TGTGCCAGCAAGCGACAGGGGTTGCACGAGCAGTACTTC
-	-	TRBV7-9	14	TRBJ1-6	CASSSGDYNSPLHF	TGTGCCAGCAGCTCAGGGGATTATAATTCACCCCTCCACTTT
few	TRBD2	TRBV18	12	TRBJ2-7	CASSPELAGQYF	TGTGCCAGCTCACCAGAATTAGCGGGCCAGTACTTC
many	-	TRBV29-1	10	TRBJ2-1	CSVRSIEQFF	TGCAGCGTTCGGTCAATTGAGCAGTTCTTC
few	-	TRBV5-5	14	TRBJ2-3	CASVGDPSTDTQYF	TGTGCCAGCGTTGGCGACCCTAGCACAGATACGCAGTATTTT
-	-	TRBV20-1	14	TRBJ2-7	CSADITGQSYEQYF	TGCAGTGCTGACATTACGGGACAAAGTTACGAGCAGTACTTC
-	-	TRBV7-2	13	TRBJ1-2	CASSLAMESEDHF	TGTGCCAGCAGCTTAGCGATGGAATCAGAGGACCACTTC
-	TRBD2	TRBV7-2	15	TRBJ2-7	CASSLEREDSYEQYF	TGTGCCAGCAGCTTAGAACGGGAGGACTCCTACGAGCAGTACTTC
-	-	TRBV6-2/TRBV6-3	15	TRBJ2-1	CASDGGTLSGNEQFF	TGTGCCAGCGACGGAGGGACCCTCTCGGGCAATGAGCAGTTCTTC
-	-	TRBV5-6	15	TRBJ2-2	CASSFLSTDTGELFF	TGTGCCAGCAGCTTTCTGTCCACAGACACCGGGGAGCTGTTTTTT
few	-	TRBV30	14	TRBJ2-3	CAWNYNRETDTQYF	TGTGCCTGGAATTATAACAGGGAGACAGATACGCAGTATTTT
many	TRBD2	TRBV6-2/TRBV6-3	16	TRBJ2-1	CASTGSGRANYNEQFF	TGTGCCAGCACCGGGAGCGGGAGGGCCAACTACAATGAGCAGTTCTTC
-	-	TRBV7-9	16	TRBJ1-6	CASSLLGDVNNSPLHF	TGTGCCAGCAGCTTATTGGGGGATGTGAACAATTCACCCCTCCACTTT
-	TRBD2	TRBV6-2/TRBV6-3	16	TRBJ2-1	CASSLNLAGGYNEQFF	TGTGCCAGCAGCCTAAACCTAGCGGGAGGCTACAATGAGCAGTTCTTC
few	TRBD2	TRBV7-2	14	TRBJ2-1	CASSPSGIIHEQFF	TGTGCCAGCAGCCCTAGCGGGATAATACATGAGCAGTTCTTC